This entry lists 25 T cell receptor beta chains sequenced from one sample in a study of CD8+CD57+ T cells in acquired aplastic anemia. Genomic DNA, serving as template, underwent TCR beta VDJ and CDR3 profiling. TCRdb called the reads again in MiXCR, with one record for every CDR3 protein. The table lists some 170,000 distinct CDR3 sequences, 45% to 55% of them singletons. Patients included in sequencing had previously demonstrated CD8+CD57+ cell expansion by flow cytometry. The sequencing input was sorted CD4+, CD8+, or CD8+CD57+ T cells (not recorded which) from PBMCs. These receptors were collected from a human donor with aplastic anemia.

This clonotype was seen more than once but under ten times. A much bigger clone sits one base away, suggesting this may be a read error. This chain links TRBV5-1 with TRBJ2-3, with D unclear. CDR3 size: 13 residues. Deletions cut 2 bases from V and 4 bases from J, with 8 bases between. CDR1 is SGHRS, CDR2 YFSETQ, per germline. The CDR3 sequence is CASSFGSADTQYF. The CDR3 DNA follows: TGCGCCAGCAGCTTTGGAAGCGCAGATACGCAGTATTTT.

The rearrangement links TRBV7-2 to TRBJ1-2; D possibly corresponds to TRBD1 (5 bases). The CDR3 totals 13 residues. The germline V gene encodes CDR1 SGHTA and CDR2 FQGNSA. With 5 bases removed from V and 8 bases from J, the gap between germline ends came to 15 bases. CDR3 in amino acids: CASSGDQSRGYTF. CDR3 DNA: TGTGCCAGCAGCGGGGACCAGAGTCGCGGCTACACCTTC.

This rearrangement joins TRBV7-9 to TRBJ2-7; 9 bases are shared with TRBD1. In germline, CDR1 is SEHNR, CDR2 FQNEAQ (reference sequence). J lost 4 bases, V lost 5 bases, and 9 bases had no gene match. This CDR3 is built from 15 residues. CDR3 protein: CASSTPGQGAYEQYF. CDR3 in DNA: TGTGCCAGCAGCACCCCGGGACAGGGCGCTTACGAGCAGTACTTC.

This clonotype was counted a few times. A much more abundant neighbour one base away suggests this may be a read error. The chain carries TRBV20-1 and TRBJ1-1; 7 bases map to TRBD1. CDR3 size: 12 residues. Germline-derived CDR1 and CDR2 are DFQATT and SNEGSKA (reference sequence). CDR3 DNA sequence: TGCAATGTCAGACAGGGTGGCACTGAAGCTTTCTTT. Its protein is CNVRQGGTEAFF.

Details on this clonotype: A much larger clone lies one base from this, so it may be a read error. The chain couples TRBV5-6 to TRBJ1-1; 7 nucleotides line up with TRBD1. The CDR3 runs to 14 residues. The V and J ends lost 3 bases and 6 bases, in that order; junction bases with no gene match: 8. Germline V gene lookup returns CDR1 SGHDT and CDR2 YYEEEE. This CDR3 is CASSWWGGGAEAFF. CDR3 nucleotide sequence: TGTGCCAGCAGCTGGTGGGGAGGGGGCGCTGAAGCTTTCTTT.

The rearrangement joins TRBV7-9 to TRBJ2-7; no definite D call. CDR1 is SEHNR, CDR2 FQNEAQ, per germline (reference sequence). This CDR3 is 12 amino acids long. V lost 4 bases to trimming and J lost 1 base, with 5 bases between them. The CDR3 loop reads CASSSVSYEQYF. CDR3 bases: TGTGCCAGCAGCTCGGTTTCCTACGAGCAGTACTTC.

The rearrangement uses TRBV7-2 and TRBJ1-5, with 7 bases identical to TRBD1. This CDR3 region has 13 residues. Germline V gene lookup returns CDR1 SGHTA and CDR2 FQGNSA. Trimming cost V 5 bases and J 5 bases; bases outside gene matches: 3. As DNA, the CDR3 is TGTGCCAGCAGCCTCAGGGGGTATCAGCCCCAGCATTTT. Translating it yields CASSLRGYQPQHF.

In its sample, this clonotype was seen once. The V call is TRBV19, the J call TRBJ2-1, with D perhaps being TRBD1 or TRBD2 (5 bases each). In germline, CDR1 is LNHDA, CDR2 SQIVND (reference sequence). V was cut by 1 base and J by 6 bases, with 7 bases left in between. The CDR3 has 13 residues. CDR3 nucleotide sequence: TGTGCCAGTAGTATAGCAGGGAGCAATGAGCAGTTCTTC. This translates into CASSIAGSNEQFF. Drawing the rest from reference TRBV19 and TRBJ2-1, the complete variable domain is DGGITQSPKYLFRKEGQNVTLSCEQNLNHDAMYWYRQDPGQGLRLIYYSQIVNDFQKGDIAEGYSVSREKKESFPLTVTSAQKNPTAFYLCASSIAGSNEQFFGPGTRLTVL.

The V gene is TRBV19, the J gene TRBJ2-7; either TRBD1 or TRBD2 may supply D (5 bases each). In germline, CDR1 is LNHDA, CDR2 SQIVND (reference sequence). Trimming left V 5 bases short and J 2 bases short, with 10 bases between. The CDR3 totals 13 residues. CDR3 amino acids: CASSWGPTYEQYF. CDR3 DNA sequence: TGTGCCAGTAGTTGGGGACCGACCTACGAGCAGTACTTC.

About this clonotype itself: Its ends do not fully match the called genes, so a read error is possible. V and J are TRBV12-3 or TRBV12-4 and TRBJ2-7; TRBD1 agrees at 7 bases. This CDR3 has 13 amino acids. The DNA for the CDR3 is TGTGCCAGCACCCCTCGAGAGGGACAGCCGCCTAACTTC. Its translation is CASTPREGQPPNF.

The table lists this clonotype with many counts. The chain links TRBV9 to TRBJ2-7; D gene unclear. The CDR3 extends over 13 amino acids. The germline gives CDR1 SGDLS, CDR2 YYNGEE. Trimming took 3 bases from V and 3 from J, leaving 10 bases between them. The CDR3 protein is CASSEGPGYEQYF. The DNA of the CDR3 is TGTGCCAGCAGCGAGGGCCCAGGCTACGAGCAGTACTTC.

This chain links TRBV2 with TRBJ2-1, with D maybe TRBD2 (6 bases). Germline-derived CDR1 and CDR2 are SNHLY and FYNNEI. The V gene lost 6 bases and the J gene lost 4 bases, with 16 bases spanning the gap. The length of the CDR3 is 15 residues. The CDR3 sequence: CASRAGGGDYNEQFF. CDR3 DNA: TGTGCCAGCAGGGCAGGAGGAGGGGATTACAATGAGCAGTTCTTC.

The gene calls are TRBV5-4 and TRBJ2-7, with D maybe TRBD1 (6 bases). V lost 4 bases and J lost 2, with 10 bases in between. CDR3 length: 13 residues. Germline values: CDR1 SGHNT, CDR2 YYREEE (reference sequence). The CDR3 region is CASSVWTAYEQYF. The CDR3 DNA is TGTGCCAGCAGCGTCTGGACAGCCTACGAGCAGTACTTC.

This clonotype showed up many times. The chain employs TRBV20-1 and TRBJ1-2, with 11 bases identical to TRBD1. V trimming: 5 bases; J trimming: 4 bases; junction bases outside the gene matches: 6. From germline, CDR1 is DFQATT and CDR2 SNEGSKA (reference sequence). The CDR3 consists of 14 residues. CDR3 DNA: TGCAGTGCTGGGACCGGGACAGGGGGCTATGGCTACACCTTC. Encoded protein: CSAGTGTGGYGYTF.

The chain uses TRBV7-9 and TRBJ2-5; 10 bases line up with TRBD2. J was trimmed by 4 bases and V by 5 bases; bases with no gene match: 10. The germline V gene has CDR1 SEHNR and CDR2 FQNEAQ (reference sequence). The length of the CDR3 is 16 residues. CDR3 nucleotides: TGTGCCAGCAGCCCGTGGGCTAGCGGGGGATTAGAGACCCAGTACTTC. Amino acids: CASSPWASGGLETQYF.

This clonotype has just a few counts. This chain connects TRBV15 to TRBJ2-7, with D maybe TRBD2 (6 bases). With 1 base removed from V and 2 bases from J, the gap between germline ends came to 12 bases. The CDR3 sequence is 15 residues long. CDR1 is LNHNV and CDR2 is YYDKDF in the germline V gene (reference sequence). The CDR3 loop is CATSRGGREAYEQYF. The DNA of the CDR3 is TGTGCCACCAGCAGAGGGGGAAGGGAGGCCTACGAGCAGTACTTC.

A single count supports this clonotype. A much larger clone lies a single base off, so this may be a read error. This chain joins TRBV4-1 and TRBJ1-6; tentative D call: TRBD1 (6 bases). Germline V gene sequence: CDR1 MGHRA, CDR2 YSYEKL. This CDR3 contains 18 residues. CDR3 nucleotides: TGCGCCAGCAGCCAAGATGGGGGCAGGGGCTCCTATAATTCACCCTTCCACTTT. Residues: CASSQDGGRGSYNSPFHF.

V gene TRBV25-1 combines with J gene TRBJ2-5; D ambiguous. With 8 bases removed from V and 7 bases from J, the gap between germline ends came to 17 bases. CDR1 MGHDK and CDR2 SYGVNS come from the germline V gene. The CDR3 has 13 residues. Here the CDR3 DNA reads TGTGCCAGCGGGCCTATAGGGCAGCTGACCCAGTACTTC. Its protein product is CASGPIGQLTQYF.

The chain has TRBV29-1 and TRBJ1-1; 9 nucleotides align to TRBD1. The CDR3 totals 13 residues. Trimming removed 6 bases from V and 10 bases from J; junction bases left unmatched: 12. CDR1 and CDR2 from the germline V gene are SQVTM and ANQGSEA. This CDR3 is CSVNAGTGWGAFF. Written as DNA, the CDR3 is TGCAGCGTGAACGCCGGGACAGGGTGGGGAGCTTTCTTT.

This chain connects TRBV5-6 to TRBJ1-5; TRBD1 is a possible D gene (6 bases). CDR1 is SGHDT, CDR2 YYEEEE, per germline. CDR3 length: 15 residues. V was pared by 4 bases and J by 3 bases, with 14 bases between. The CDR3 spells CASSQTGRDNQPQHF. As DNA, the CDR3 is TGTGCCAGCAGCCAGACAGGCCGAGACAATCAGCCCCAGCATTTT.

About this clonotype: At one end, the junction sequence differs from germline, possibly due to a read error. The chain couples TRBV11-3 to TRBJ2-5; TRBD1 agrees at 7 bases. The germline V gene has CDR1 SGHNT and CDR2 YENEEA. CDR3 length: 15 residues. The CDR3 is CASSLVTGSGEAQYF. CDR3 in DNA: TGTGCCAGCAGCTTAGTGACAGGGTCTGGAGAGGCCCAGTACTTC.

A few counts support this clonotype. Given a much more abundant clone one base away, this may be a read error. The chain couples TRBV4-2 to TRBJ2-5; no firm D call. The CDR3 length is 15 residues. Germline V CDR1 and CDR2: LGHNA, YNFKEQ. The chain's CDR3 is CASSQEHGYQDTQYF. CDR3 nucleotides: TGTGCCAGCAGCCAAGAACACGGATATCAAGATACCCAGTACTTC.

This clonotype was counted at least ten times. The genes are TRBV2 and TRBJ2-5, with 13 bases aligning to TRBD2. The CDR3 totals 17 residues. Trimming took 3 bases from V and 5 from J; bases not matched to a gene: 9. Germline V gene lookup returns CDR1 SNHLY and CDR2 FYNNEI. CDR3 region: CASSELGTSGARETQYF. CDR3 DNA sequence: TGTGCCAGCAGTGAGCTTGGGACTAGCGGGGCGCGGGAGACCCAGTACTTC.

This CDR3 is CATGGGVGTEAFF. The CDR3 bases are TGTGCCACCGGCGGAGGGGTTGGCACTGAAGCTTTCTTT. The V and J genes are TRBV15 and TRBJ1-1; tentatively, D is TRBD1 (5 bases). The CDR3 spans 13 residues. Trimming cost V 8 bases and J 4 bases, with 14 bases left between them. The germline gives CDR1 LNHNV, CDR2 YYDKDF (reference sequence).

This clonotype has a single count. This chain links TRBV7-2 with TRBJ2-2, with D unclear. Trimming removed 0 bases from V and 6 bases from J, with 23 bases in between. The CDR3 length is 19 residues. Germline V gene sequence: CDR1 SGHTA, CDR2 FQGNSA. CDR3 sequence: CASSLAQVNNPCRPGELFF. The CDR3, as DNA: TGTGCCAGCAGCTTAGCGCAGGTAAACAACCCTTGTCGTCCCGGGGAGCTGTTTTTT.